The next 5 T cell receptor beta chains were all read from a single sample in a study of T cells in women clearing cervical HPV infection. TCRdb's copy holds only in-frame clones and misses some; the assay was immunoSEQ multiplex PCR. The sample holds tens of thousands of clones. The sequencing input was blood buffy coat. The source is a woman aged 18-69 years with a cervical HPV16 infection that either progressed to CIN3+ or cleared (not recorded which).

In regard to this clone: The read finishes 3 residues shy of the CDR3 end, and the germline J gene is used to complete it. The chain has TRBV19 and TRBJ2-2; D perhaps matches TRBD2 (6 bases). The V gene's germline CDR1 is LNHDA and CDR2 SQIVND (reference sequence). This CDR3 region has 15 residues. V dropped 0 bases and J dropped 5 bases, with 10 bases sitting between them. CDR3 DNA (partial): TGTGCCAGTAGTATAGAGGACGGGGGAACCGGGGAG. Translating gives CASSIEDGGTGE. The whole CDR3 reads CASSIEDGGTGELFF. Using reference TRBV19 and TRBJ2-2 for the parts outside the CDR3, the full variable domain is DGGITQSPKYLFRKEGQNVTLSCEQNLNHDAMYWYRQDPGQGLRLIYYSQIVNDFQKGDIAEGYSVSREKKESFPLTVTSAQKNPTAFYLCASSIEDGGTGELFFGEGSRLTVL.

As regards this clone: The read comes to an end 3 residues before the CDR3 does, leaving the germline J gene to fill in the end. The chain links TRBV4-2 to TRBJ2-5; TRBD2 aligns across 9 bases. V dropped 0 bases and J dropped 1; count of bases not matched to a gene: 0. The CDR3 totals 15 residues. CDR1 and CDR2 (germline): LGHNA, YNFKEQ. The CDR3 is CASSQERGGQETQYF. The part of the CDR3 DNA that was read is TGTGCCAGCAGCCAAGAGCGGGGGGGCCAAGAGACC.

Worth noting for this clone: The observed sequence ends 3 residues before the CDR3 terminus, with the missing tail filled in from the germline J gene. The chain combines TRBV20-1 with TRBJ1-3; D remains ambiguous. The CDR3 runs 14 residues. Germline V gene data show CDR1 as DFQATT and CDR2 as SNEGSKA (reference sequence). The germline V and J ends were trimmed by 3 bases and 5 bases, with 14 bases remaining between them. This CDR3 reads CSASSQKLRNTIYF. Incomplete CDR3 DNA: TGCAGTGCTAGTAGCCAGAAATTGCGAAACACC.

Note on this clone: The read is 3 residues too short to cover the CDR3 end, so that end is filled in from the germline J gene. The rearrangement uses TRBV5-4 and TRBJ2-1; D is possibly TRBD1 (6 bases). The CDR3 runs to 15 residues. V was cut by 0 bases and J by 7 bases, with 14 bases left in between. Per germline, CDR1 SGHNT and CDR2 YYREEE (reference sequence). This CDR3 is CASSLGIDRPNEQFF. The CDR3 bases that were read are TGTGCCAGCAGCTTGGGGATTGACAGGCCAAATGAG.

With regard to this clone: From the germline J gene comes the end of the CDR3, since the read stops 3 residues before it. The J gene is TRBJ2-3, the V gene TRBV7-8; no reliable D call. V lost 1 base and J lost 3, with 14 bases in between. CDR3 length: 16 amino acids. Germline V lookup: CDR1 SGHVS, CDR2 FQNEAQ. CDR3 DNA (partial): TGTGCCAGCAGCTTAGGGTCCGCTAGGAGAACAGATACG. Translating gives CASSLGSARRTDT. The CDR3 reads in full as CASSLGSARRTDTQYF.